The subject of this entry is one T cell receptor (beta chain). This specimen comes from a study of cytomegalovirus exposure and HLA in healthy donors. The trim removed 0 bases at V and 6 bases at J, leaving 12 bases unmatched. Germline assignment: CDR1 SGHRS and CDR2 YFSETQ. The CDR3 runs 17 residues. TCRdb keeps only in-frame clones here, not all; method: immunoSEQ multiplex PCR. This sample has fewer than 200,000 clones; approximately 87% occur once, and the top ten carry roughly 1.3%. The specimen sequenced was PBMCs. The rearrangement joins TRBV5-1 to TRBJ2-5; 9 bases match TRBD2. This TCR was recovered from a woman in her thirties in good health and CMV-seronegative. The CDR3 nucleotides read TGCGCCAGCAGCTTGGTCGCGGGGGGGGCTTCAACGAAGACCCAGTACTTC. Translating it yields CASSLVAGGASTKTQYF. Full variable domain (missing parts from reference TRBV5-1 and TRBJ2-5): KAGVTQTPRYLIKTRGQQVTLSCSPISGHRSVSWYQQTPGQGLQFLFEYFSETQRNKGNFPGRFSGRQFSNSRSEMNVSTLELGDSALYLCASSLVAGGASTKTQYFGPGTRLLVL.